This T cell receptor beta chain was sequenced in a study of T cells in Graves' hyperthyroidism and ophthalmopathy. Broader study findings: Ophthalmopathy and stable hyperthyroidism were separated by a 13 V-J model.

Uncontrolled infection, other autoimmune disease, pregnancy or lactation excluded patients. Amplified TCR beta CDR3 regions derived from RNA transcripts. An initial round of RT-PCR targeting the TCR CDR3 relied on the HTBI primer set. TCRdb called the multiplex PCR reads again in MiXCR, with one record for every CDR3 protein. The sample records over 450,000 distinct CDR3 sequences, 15% to 20% being singletons. V was pared by 1 base and J by 6 bases, with 5 bases of the junction left unmatched. Per the germline V gene, CDR1 is MNHEY and CDR2 is SVGEGT. This CDR3 is 16 amino acids long. In regard to this clonotype: Its antigen is not known.

The rearrangement links TRBV6-2 or TRBV6-3 to TRBJ2-1; 11 nucleotides align to TRBD2. The material sequenced was blood. This TCR was recovered from a woman aged 18-35 years with Graves' ophthalmopathy. This CDR3 reads CASSYLAGGPSNEQFF. CDR3 DNA sequence: TGTGCCAGCAGTTACTTAGCGGGGGGGCCGAGCAATGAGCAGTTCTTC.